A selection of T cell receptor beta chains follows, all from one sample in a study of blood T cells in healthy people across ages. TCRdb independently ran MiXCR on the 5' RACE reads; one entry per CDR3 protein. The sample comprises 750,000 or so distinct CDR3 sequences, roughly 25% of which are singletons, and 9.4% rests with the top ten. This same sample was also part of a study on T cells of mothers and their children.

Sequenced input: blood. The receptors were sampled from a boy younger than 18 in good health. Both conserved end residues are part of each CDR3. Fields, in order: CDR3 protein, CDR3 DNA, D gene, J gene, clone size, V gene. D genes are given only for firm matches. Some rows have no size entry. The others give once, few or many, or a class for an expanded clone.

CASSVESSYNSPLHF | TGTGCCAGCAGCGTAGAAAGCTCCTATAATTCACCCCTCCACTTT | . | TRBJ1-6 | . | TRBV9
CASSHPPDTQYF | TGTGCCAGCAGCCACCCCCCAGATACGCAGTATTTT | . | TRBJ2-3 | few | TRBV7-3
CASSFSQGETQYF | TGTGCCAGCAGTTTTAGTCAGGGCGAGACCCAGTACTTC | . | TRBJ2-5 | many | TRBV12-3/TRBV12-4
CAISDEGRETQYF | TGTGCCATCAGTGACGAGGGGCGAGAGACCCAGTACTTC | . | TRBJ2-5 | . | TRBV10-3
CASSEFDYEQYF | TGTGCCAGCAGTGAATTTGACTACGAGCAGTACTTC | . | TRBJ2-7 | once | TRBV6-1
CSASSGAHEQYF | TGCAGTGCTAGTTCGGGAGCCCACGAGCAGTACTTC | . | TRBJ2-7 | few | TRBV20-1
CASSQDSGSKDTQYF | TGTGCCAGCAGCCAAGATTCGGGTAGCAAAGATACGCAGTATTTT | . | TRBJ2-3 | . | TRBV3-1
CSVGGNYEQYF | TGCAGCGTTGGGGGGAACTACGAGCAGTACTTC | . | TRBJ2-7 | many | TRBV29-1
CASSVAGGHSYEQYF | TGTGCCAGCAGCGTAGCCGGGGGTCACTCCTACGAGCAGTACTTC | . | TRBJ2-7 | . | TRBV9
CASRGVEDIQYF | TGTGCCAGCAGGGGAGTGGAGGACATTCAGTACTTC | . | TRBJ2-4 | . | TRBV7-6
CSVEEWRGAKNIQYF | TGCAGCGTTGAAGAATGGCGGGGAGCCAAAAACATTCAGTACTTC | . | TRBJ2-4 | . | TRBV29-1
CASSESRASALSRGNEQFF | TGTGCCAGCAGTGAATCACGGGCTAGCGCACTATCTCGGGGCAATGAGCAGTTCTTC | . | TRBJ2-1 | few | TRBV25-1
CASRRGWGSDAFF | TGTGCCAGCAGAAGGGGTTGGGGCAGTGACGCTTTCTTT | . | TRBJ1-1 | . | TRBV7-2
CASSLVPTGTGGYNEQFF | TGCGCCAGCAGCTTGGTTCCTACCGGGACTGGCGGATACAATGAGCAGTTCTTC | . | TRBJ2-1 | . | TRBV5-1
CASSVRNYGYTF | TGTGCCAGCAGTGTGCGGAACTATGGCTACACCTTC | . | TRBJ1-2 | . | TRBV2